Below, 21 T cell receptor beta chains from the same sample are listed, as sequenced in a study of blood T cell repertoires in COVID-19. Clones were read by immunoSEQ multiplex PCR, and TCRdb kept only the in-frame ones, dropping some. The sample gives a few hundred thousand clones, more than 75% of which show up once; 3% is in the top ten. Sequences were obtained from peripheral blood. All receptors come from a man aged 55-75 years with acute or convalescent COVID-19.

The J gene is TRBJ2-5, the V gene TRBV7-9, with 8 nucleotides matching TRBD2. CDR1 is SEHNR and CDR2 is FQNEAQ in the germline V gene (reference sequence). V dropped 6 bases and J dropped 5; count of bases not matched to a gene: 11. The CDR3 is 15 amino acids. CDR3 sequence reads: CASRISSGGLETQYF. CDR3 sequence (DNA): TGTGCCAGCAGGATATCGTCGGGGGGGCTGGAGACCCAGTACTTC.

The chain links TRBV27 to TRBJ1-5; D uncertain. V was clipped by 8 bases and J by 0 bases, with 11 bases between them. The germline gives CDR1 MNHEY, CDR2 SMNVEV (reference sequence). CDR3 length: 14 residues. CDR3 in amino acids: CASRSFSSNQPQHF. CDR3 in DNA: TGTGCCAGCCGTAGCTTCTCTAGCAATCAGCCCCAGCATTTT.

The chain combines TRBV9 with TRBJ1-6, with D hard to call. Germline assignment: CDR1 SGDLS and CDR2 YYNGEE. This CDR3 has 13 amino acids. Trimming removed 4 bases at V and 8 bases at J, with 10 bases between. CDR3 sequence reads: CASSPLADSPLHF. The DNA of the CDR3 is TGTGCCAGCAGCCCCCTCGCGGATTCACCCCTCCACTTT.

Concerning this clone: No conserved phenylalanine or tryptophan is present at the end of the CDR3, so a read error is the likely explanation. No DNA is shown, since the ends of the CDR3 on it are uncertain; the CDR3 is the one TCRdb lists. The rearrangement uses TRBV9 and TRBJ2-7; the table's D call, TRBD1, was not checked against the DNA. In germline, CDR1 is SGDLS, CDR2 YYNGEE. The CDR3 length is 9 residues, termini included. The CDR3 sequence: CASSPRGPI.

This chain links TRBV15 with TRBJ2-7; weak D call: TRBD1 (5 bases). This CDR3 comprises 15 residues. In germline, CDR1 is LNHNV, CDR2 YYDKDF (reference sequence). Trimming took 0 bases from V and 2 from J, leaving 11 bases between them. CDR3 in amino acids: CATSRDGAITYEQYF. For the CDR3, the DNA is TGTGCCACCAGCAGAGATGGGGCCATTACCTACGAGCAGTACTTC.

The chain couples TRBV7-9 to TRBJ2-7, with 9 bases that match TRBD1. Per germline, CDR1 SEHNR and CDR2 FQNEAQ (reference sequence). The V segment lost 8 bases and the J segment 7 bases; nucleotides outside the gene matches: 9. This CDR3 is 13 amino acids long. The chain's CDR3 is CASSRTGEGEQYF. As DNA, the CDR3 is TGTGCCAGCTCGCGGACAGGGGAGGGGGAGCAGTACTTC.

In nucleotides, the CDR3 is TGCGCCAGCAGCCTCGGTGGGGGCGCGGACTATGGCTACACCTTC. Protein product: CASSLGGGADYGYTF. The chain joins TRBV4-1 to TRBJ1-2, with a possible D match to TRBD1 (6 bases). The germline V gene has CDR1 MGHRA and CDR2 YSYEKL. This CDR3 has 15 amino acids. V was pared by 4 bases and J by 3 bases, with 15 bases between.

The chain recombines TRBV6-6 with TRBJ1-2; TRBD1 agrees at 9 bases. The CDR3 consists of 16 residues. CDR1 is MNHNY and CDR2 is SVGAGI in the germline V gene (reference sequence). The trim removed 4 bases at V and 2 bases at J, leaving 8 bases unmatched. The CDR3 region has the DNA TGTGCCAGCAGTTCACCGGACAGGGGCGGAAACTATGGCTACACCTTC. Translation gives CASSSPDRGGNYGYTF.

This clone came up once. The chain uses TRBV5-4 and TRBJ2-3; 7 positions agree with TRBD2. The CDR3 consists of 18 residues. Unmatched junction bases numbered 18, after V lost 3 bases and J lost 5 bases. Germline-derived CDR1 and CDR2 are SGHNT and YYREEE (reference sequence). CDR3 sequence reads: CASSWGIIAGLVGDTQYF. The CDR3 DNA reads as TGTGCCAGCAGCTGGGGGATAATAGCGGGCTTGGTGGGAGATACGCAGTATTTT.

This rearrangement joins TRBV29-1 to TRBJ2-1; 13 positions agree with TRBD2. The CDR3 length is 15 residues. Germline lookup yields CDR1 SQVTM and CDR2 ANQGSEA. Germline trimming cut 6 bases from V and 7 bases from J; bases unmatched to any gene: 9. CDR3 sequence: CSVSGLAGAENEQFF. In DNA, the CDR3 is TGCAGCGTGTCCGGACTAGCGGGGGCCGAAAATGAGCAGTTCTTC.

The chain joins TRBV9 to TRBJ2-2; 12 nucleotides line up with TRBD2. Germline V lookup: CDR1 SGDLS, CDR2 YYNGEE. The CDR3 extends over 17 amino acids. The J segment lost 4 bases and the V segment lost 3 bases, leaving 7 bases of the junction unmatched. Written as DNA, the CDR3 is TGTGCCAGCAGCGAACTAGCGGGGGGTGATAGCACCGGGGAGCTGTTTTTT. Protein product: CASSELAGGDSTGELFF. Based on the CDR3 plus reference TRBV9 and TRBJ2-2, the full variable domain is DSGVTQTPKHLITATGQRVTLRCSPRSGDLSVYWYQQSLDQGLQFLIQYYNGEERAKGNILERFSAQQFPDLHSELNLSSLELGDSALYFCASSELAGGDSTGELFFGEGSRLTVL.

The chain uses TRBV28 and TRBJ2-3, with 10 nucleotides matching TRBD2. The CDR3 has 21 residues. Germline assignment: CDR1 MDHEN and CDR2 SYDVKM. V shed 7 bases and J 0 bases; nucleotides not matched to a gene: 22. CDR3 region: CASTLWDGLAGEENSTDTQYF. CDR3 bases: TGTGCCAGCACCTTATGGGACGGTCTAGCGGGGGAGGAGAACAGCACAGATACGCAGTATTTT.

The chain is built from TRBV6-5 and TRBJ1-3, with D hard to call. The V end was cut by 4 bases, the J end by 0 bases, with 4 bases between. CDR3 length: 13 amino acids. Germline lookup yields CDR1 MNHEY and CDR2 SVGAGI. Written as DNA, the CDR3 is TGTGCCAGCAGTTCGTTCTCTGGAAACACCATATATTTT. Protein: CASSSFSGNTIYF.

V usage is TRBV28 and J usage is TRBJ1-2, with unresolved D. Germline values: CDR1 MDHEN, CDR2 SYDVKM. V gave up 3 bases and J gave up 4 bases, with 15 bases separating them. This CDR3 comprises 15 residues. As DNA, the CDR3 is TGTGCCAGCAGTTTCGCCCCGGGTTCCTCCTATGGCTACACCTTC. Translated: CASSFAPGSSYGYTF.

The J gene is TRBJ2-2, the V gene TRBV9; 10 bases line up with TRBD1. V shed 4 bases, J shed 2 bases, and the junction held 8 bases outside the gene matches. CDR1 and CDR2 from the germline V gene are SGDLS and YYNGEE. The CDR3 is 17 residues long. The CDR3: CASSFRDRGSNTGELFF. In nucleotides, the CDR3 is TGTGCCAGCAGCTTCCGGGACAGGGGTTCCAACACCGGGGAGCTGTTTTTT.

Notes on this clone: The sample holds other DNA sequences that translate to the same CDR3. The gene calls are TRBV12-3 or TRBV12-4 and TRBJ1-2; TRBD1 agrees at 7 bases. The CDR3 runs 13 residues. V gave up 6 bases and J gave up 3 bases; unmatched junction bases: 4. Here the CDR3 reads CASRRDSHYGYTF. The CDR3 DNA sequence: TGTGCCAGCAGGCGGGACAGCCACTATGGCTACACCTTC.

The V call is TRBV25-1, the J call TRBJ1-5; a weak D match, TRBD1 (6 bases). The CDR3 has 15 amino acids. The V end lost 8 bases, the J end lost 4 bases, and 18 bases lay between the germline ends. Germline lookup yields CDR1 MGHDK and CDR2 SYGVNS. The CDR3 DNA follows: TGTGCCAGCGGAGAGGCCGGGACACCGAATCAGCCCCAGCATTTT. This codes for CASGEAGTPNQPQHF.

CDR3 loop: CASSEQGARTEAFF. CDR3 sequence (DNA): TGTGCCAGCAGTGAACAGGGGGCGCGAACTGAAGCTTTCTTT. The rearrangement links TRBV28 to TRBJ1-1; TRBD1 aligns across 9 bases. With V trimmed by 5 bases and J by 5 bases, 6 bases remained unmatched. The germline gives CDR1 MDHEN, CDR2 SYDVKM. CDR3 size: 14 residues.

This rearrangement joins TRBV6-5 to TRBJ1-5; a possible D gene is TRBD1 (5 bases). This CDR3 region has 16 residues. The V end lost 0 bases, the J end lost 2 bases, and 11 bases lay between the germline ends. Germline CDR1 and CDR2: MNHEY and SVGAGI. Written as DNA, the CDR3 is TGTGCCAGCAGTTACTCTTCCAAGGGGCGCAATCAGCCCCAGCATTTT. It yields the protein CASSYSSKGRNQPQHF.

J is TRBJ1-5 and V is TRBV6-4; D might be TRBD1 (6 bases). V shed 5 bases and J shed 3 bases, with 8 bases lying between them. This CDR3 is built from 13 residues. From germline, CDR1 is MRHNA and CDR2 SNTAGT. The CDR3: CASSRQANQPQHF. In nucleotides, the CDR3 is TGTGCCAGCAGTCGACAGGCCAATCAGCCCCAGCATTTT.

The rearrangement joins TRBV4-2 to TRBJ2-5; 9 bases are shared with TRBD1. Germline lookup yields CDR1 LGHNA and CDR2 YNFKEQ. The CDR3 contains 15 residues. The V segment lost 4 bases and the J segment 4 bases; nucleotides outside the gene matches: 7. The CDR3 coding sequence is TGTGCCAGCAGCCTTACAACAGGGGGCGTAGAGACCCAGTACTTC. It specifies CASSLTTGGVETQYF.